These T cell receptor beta chains were read from a single sample in a study of cytomegalovirus exposure and HLA in healthy donors. The table came from immunoSEQ multiplex PCR; TCRdb's copy has only in-frame clones and leaves some out. Here the sample spans 120,000 or so clones, approximately 81% being singletons. The sequenced sample consisted of PBMCs. The receptors were gathered from a woman between 25 and 40 years old in good health and CMV-seronegative. Both conserved end residues are part of each CDR3. The order of the fields is J gene, D gene, clone size, V gene, CDR3 length, CDR3 DNA, CDR3 protein. A D gene is named only where the DNA matches it firmly. Rows may omit the clone size; those that give it use once, few, many or a size class.

TRBJ2-2,TRBD1,.,TRBV5-5,14,TGTGCCAGCAGCCTGGGACAGGAGATCGGGGAGCTGTTTTTT,CASSLGQEIGELFF
TRBJ2-3,.,once,TRBV5-1,16,TGCGCCAGCAGCTTTCGGCAGGCCGCTAGCACAGATACGCAGTATTTT,CASSFRQAASTDTQYF
TRBJ2-3,TRBD2,.,TRBV18,14,TGTGCCAGCAGAGGGACTAGGGGCACAGATACGCAGTATTTT,CASRGTRGTDTQYF
TRBJ2-5,.,.,TRBV6-1,13,TGTGCCAGCACGGGTATAATCCAAGAGACCCAGTACTTC,CASTGIIQETQYF
TRBJ2-2,.,.,TRBV10-3,13,TGTGCCATCAACCCTCGGGACACCGGGGAGCTGTTTTTT,CAINPRDTGELFF
TRBJ1-4,TRBD1,.,TRBV4-1,18,TGCGCCAGCAGCCAATTGGGACAGCCTTTTTTCTCTAATGAAAAACTGTTTTTT,CASSQLGQPFFSNEKLFF
TRBJ1-5,TRBD1,.,TRBV7-9,16,TGTGCCAGCAGCTTAGTGCAGGGGGGCTTCAATCAGCCCCAGCATTTT,CASSLVQGGFNQPQHF
TRBJ2-7,TRBD2,.,TRBV7-6,13,TGTGCCAGCAGCCAAGGACTAGATTACGAGCAGTACTTC,CASSQGLDYEQYF
TRBJ1-6,TRBD1,.,TRBV2,13,TGTGCCAGCAAGGGACAGGCGAATTCACCCCTCCACTTT,CASKGQANSPLHF
TRBJ1-2,.,.,TRBV12-5,14,TGTGCTAGTGGTTTGGTACGGAGGGGCGGCGGCTACACCTTC,CASGLVRRGGGYTF
TRBJ1-1,TRBD1,few,TRBV2,15,TGTGCCAGCAGTCGTACAGACAGGGTTTCGACTGAAGCTTTCTTT,CASSRTDRVSTEAFF